The clone carrying this T cell receptor (beta chain) was found once. Its matching antigen is unknown. The data were obtained in a study of T cell responses to AZD1222 COVID-19 vaccine. Notes on the study in general: Spike-specific TCR breadth and depth both grew after two AZD1222 doses. All repertoire sampling was performed exclusively after the peak T cell response.

Both about-4-week and about-12-week second-dose recipients were combined. V was shortened by 4 bases and J by 10 bases, with 18 bases between the two germline ends. Germline values: CDR1 SGHNT, CDR2 YYREEE (reference sequence). The CDR3 spans 14 residues. Some clones are missing from TCRdb's copy, which holds only in-frame ones; the method was immunoSEQ multiplex PCR. The sample consists of some 100,000 clones, around 87% of them appearing once. Here the sequenced sample was peripheral blood, taken 28 days after the second AZD1222 dose. This chain uses TRBV5-4 with TRBJ2-1; D is perhaps TRBD1 or TRBD2 (5 bases each). The receptor comes from an adult who received the AZD1222 COVID-19 vaccine. CDR3 sequence: CASSLRGRDGEQFF. For the CDR3, the DNA is TGTGCCAGCAGCCTCCGCGGCAGGGACGGGGAGCAGTTCTTC. Looking up the rest from reference TRBV5-4 and TRBJ2-1 gives the full variable domain: ETGVTQSPTHLIKTRGQQVTLRCSSQSGHNTVSWYQQALGQGPQFIFQYYREEENGRGNFPPRFSGLQFPNYSSELNVNALELDDSALYLCASSLRGRDGEQFFGPGTRLTVL.